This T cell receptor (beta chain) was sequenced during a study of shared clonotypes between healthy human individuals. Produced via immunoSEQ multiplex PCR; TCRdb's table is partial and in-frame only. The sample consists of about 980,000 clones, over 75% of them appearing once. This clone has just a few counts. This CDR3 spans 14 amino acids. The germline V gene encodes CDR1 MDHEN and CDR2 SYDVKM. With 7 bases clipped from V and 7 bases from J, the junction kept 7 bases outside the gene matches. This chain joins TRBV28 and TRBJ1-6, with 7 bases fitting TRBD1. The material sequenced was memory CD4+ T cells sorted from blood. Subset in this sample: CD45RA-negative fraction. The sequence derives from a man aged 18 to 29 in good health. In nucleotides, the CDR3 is TGTGCCAGCATCGGCGGGACAGAAAATTCACCCCTCCACTTT. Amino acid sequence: CASIGGTENSPLHF.